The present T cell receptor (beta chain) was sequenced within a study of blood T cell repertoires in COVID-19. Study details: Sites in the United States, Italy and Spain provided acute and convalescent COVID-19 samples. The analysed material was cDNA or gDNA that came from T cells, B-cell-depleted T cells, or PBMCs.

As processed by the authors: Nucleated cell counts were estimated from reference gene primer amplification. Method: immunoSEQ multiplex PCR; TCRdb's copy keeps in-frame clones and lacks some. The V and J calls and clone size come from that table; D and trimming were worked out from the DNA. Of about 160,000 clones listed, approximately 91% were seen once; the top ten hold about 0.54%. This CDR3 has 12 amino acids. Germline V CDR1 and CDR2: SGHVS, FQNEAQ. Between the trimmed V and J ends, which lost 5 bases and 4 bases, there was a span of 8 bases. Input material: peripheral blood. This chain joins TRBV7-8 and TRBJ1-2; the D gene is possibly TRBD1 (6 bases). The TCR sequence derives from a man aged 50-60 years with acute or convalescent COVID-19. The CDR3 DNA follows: TGTGCCAGCAGCCGGACAGCCTATGGCTACACCTTC. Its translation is CASSRTAYGYTF.